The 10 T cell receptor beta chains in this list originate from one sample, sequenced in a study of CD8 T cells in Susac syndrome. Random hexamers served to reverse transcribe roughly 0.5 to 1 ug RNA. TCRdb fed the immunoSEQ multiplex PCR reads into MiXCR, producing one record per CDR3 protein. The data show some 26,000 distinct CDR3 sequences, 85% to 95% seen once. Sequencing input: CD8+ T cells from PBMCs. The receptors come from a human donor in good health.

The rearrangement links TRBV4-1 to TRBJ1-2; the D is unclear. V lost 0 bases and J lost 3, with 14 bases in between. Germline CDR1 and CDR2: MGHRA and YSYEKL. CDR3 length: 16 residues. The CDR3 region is CASSQDPGRWDYGYTF. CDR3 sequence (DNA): TGCGCCAGCAGCCAAGATCCTGGCAGGTGGGACTATGGCTACACCTTC.

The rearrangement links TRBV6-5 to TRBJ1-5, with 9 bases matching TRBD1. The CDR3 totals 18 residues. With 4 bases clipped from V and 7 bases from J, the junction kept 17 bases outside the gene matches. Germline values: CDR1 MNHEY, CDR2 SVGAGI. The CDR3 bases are TGTGCCAGCAGTTTCCCAGTTGGGGACAGGGATCCGCGACAGCCCCAGCATTTT. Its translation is CASSFPVGDRDPRQPQHF.

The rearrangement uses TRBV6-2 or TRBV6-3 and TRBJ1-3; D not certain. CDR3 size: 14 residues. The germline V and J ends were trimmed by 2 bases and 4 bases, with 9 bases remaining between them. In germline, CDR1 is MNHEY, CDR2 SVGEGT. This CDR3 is CASSYGPEGNTIYF. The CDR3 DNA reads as TGTGCCAGCAGTTACGGGCCAGAAGGAAACACCATATATTTT.

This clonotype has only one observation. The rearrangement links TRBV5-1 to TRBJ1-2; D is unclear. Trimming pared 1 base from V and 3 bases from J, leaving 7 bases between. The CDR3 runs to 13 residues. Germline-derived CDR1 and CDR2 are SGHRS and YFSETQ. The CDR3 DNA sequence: TGCGCCAGCAGCTTGAGAACAGACTATGGCTACACCTTC. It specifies CASSLRTDYGYTF.

The CDR3 region has the DNA TGCAGCGTTGATGGAGGGTTCACAGATACGCAGTATTTT. Its protein is CSVDGGFTDTQYF. The chain uses TRBV29-1 and TRBJ2-3; a possible D gene is TRBD2 (6 bases). The CDR3 has 13 amino acids. Looked up from germline, CDR1 is SQVTM and CDR2 is ANQGSEA. The V and J ends lost 3 bases and 2 bases respectively, with 9 bases between them.

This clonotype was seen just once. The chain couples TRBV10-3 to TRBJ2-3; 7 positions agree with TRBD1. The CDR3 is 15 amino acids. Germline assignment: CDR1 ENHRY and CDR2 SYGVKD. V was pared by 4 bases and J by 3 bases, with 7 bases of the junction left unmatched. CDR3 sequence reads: CAISGDSLLTDTQYF. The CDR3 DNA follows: TGTGCCATCAGTGGGGACAGCCTACTGACAGATACGCAGTATTTT.

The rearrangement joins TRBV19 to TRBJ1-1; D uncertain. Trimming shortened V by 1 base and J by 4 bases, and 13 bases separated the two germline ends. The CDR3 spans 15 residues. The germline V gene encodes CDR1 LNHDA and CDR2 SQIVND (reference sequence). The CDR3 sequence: CASSIGSRSATEAFF. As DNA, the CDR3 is TGTGCCAGTAGTATAGGATCCAGGTCGGCCACTGAAGCTTTCTTT.

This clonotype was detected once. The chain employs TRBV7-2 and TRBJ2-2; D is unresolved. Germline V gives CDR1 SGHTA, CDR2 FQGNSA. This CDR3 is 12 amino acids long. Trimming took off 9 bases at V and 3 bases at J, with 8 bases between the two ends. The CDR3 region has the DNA TGTGCCAGTACTACGGACACCGGGGAGCTGTTTTTT. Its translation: CASTTDTGELFF.

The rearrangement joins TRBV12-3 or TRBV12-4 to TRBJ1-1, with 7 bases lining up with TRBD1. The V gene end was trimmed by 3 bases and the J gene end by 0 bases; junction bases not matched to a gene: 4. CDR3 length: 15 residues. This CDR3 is CASSFTGAMNTEAFF. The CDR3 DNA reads TGTGCCAGCAGTTTCACAGGGGCGATGAACACTGAAGCTTTCTTT.

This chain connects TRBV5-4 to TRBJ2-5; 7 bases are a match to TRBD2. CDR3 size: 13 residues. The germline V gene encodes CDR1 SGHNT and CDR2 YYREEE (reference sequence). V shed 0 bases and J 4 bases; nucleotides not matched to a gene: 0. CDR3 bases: TGTGCCAGCAGCTTGGGCGGGGGAGAGACCCAGTACTTC. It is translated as CASSLGGGETQYF.